The 30 T cell receptor beta chains below all came from one sample that was sequenced in a study of T cells in Graves' hyperthyroidism and ophthalmopathy. The investigators amplified TCR beta CDR3 regions from RNA transcripts. The primer set for the first-round RT-PCR of the TCR CDR3 was HTBI. TCRdb processed the multiplex PCR reads anew with MiXCR; each CDR3 protein has one entry. Found here are hundreds of thousands of distinct CDR3 sequences, roughly 14% of them singletons; the top ten hold more than 4.5%. Material for sequencing was blood. The source is a woman aged 30 to 39 with Graves' hyperthyroidism that later progressed to Graves' ophthalmopathy.

The chain joins TRBV27 to TRBJ1-5; D might be TRBD1 (5 bases). Trimming took off 0 bases at V and 9 bases at J, with 18 bases between the two ends. Germline CDR1 and CDR2: MNHEY and SMNVEV (reference sequence). The length of the CDR3 is 16 residues. CDR3 in DNA: TGTGCCAGCAGTTTATCGCTAGGGGCCCCTGGAGGGCCCCAGCATTTT. Its translation: CASSLSLGAPGGPQHF.

This clonotype was seen only a few times. V and J are TRBV19 and TRBJ1-2; no firm D call. The CDR3 totals 11 residues. V was trimmed by 3 bases and J by 8 bases, leaving 7 bases between them. CDR1 is LNHDA, CDR2 SQIVND, per germline (reference sequence). The CDR3 nucleotides read TGTGCCAGTAGTATCTGGGCCGGCTACACCTTC. This gives the protein CASSIWAGYTF.

In DNA, the CDR3 is TGTGCCAGCTCAAATTACACTACCTACGAGCAGTACTTC. Its protein is CASSNYTTYEQYF. This chain connects TRBV18 to TRBJ2-7; D remains unclear. V shed 5 bases and J shed 2 bases, with 10 bases lying between them. The CDR3 is 13 amino acids. Germline values: CDR1 KGHSH, CDR2 LQKENI.

This clonotype was detected many times. This chain uses TRBV10-2 with TRBJ1-1; D ambiguous. V dropped 3 bases and J dropped 1 base, with 12 bases sitting between them. CDR1 WSHSY and CDR2 SAAADI come from the germline V gene. The CDR3 spans 15 residues. The CDR3 protein is CASSEGYNKNTEAFF. CDR3 sequence (DNA): TGCGCCAGCAGTGAAGGGTATAACAAGAACACTGAAGCTTTCTTT.

Ten or more counts support this clonotype. This chain links TRBV20-1 with TRBJ1-5; D unclear. Germline lookup yields CDR1 DFQATT and CDR2 SNEGSKA (reference sequence). V was trimmed by 3 bases and J by 1 base, leaving 22 bases between them. This CDR3 is built from 18 residues. CDR3 nucleotides: TGCAGTGCTAGGGGGAGACCGGGCCTTTCGGCGAGCAATCAGCCCCAGCATTTT. Residues: CSARGRPGLSASNQPQHF.

Ten or more counts support this clonotype. The chain combines TRBV7-2 with TRBJ1-2; no clear D gene. V was pared by 4 bases and J by 3 bases, with 9 bases between. The CDR3 runs to 13 residues. The germline V gene has CDR1 SGHTA and CDR2 FQGNSA. CDR3 loop: CASSSQIDYGYTF. CDR3 sequence (DNA): TGTGCCAGCAGCTCTCAGATAGACTATGGCTACACCTTC.

The table lists this clonotype with a few counts. This sequence joins TRBV6-4 and TRBJ2-3, with unresolved D. This CDR3 region has 15 residues. Germline V gene data show CDR1 as MRHNA and CDR2 as SNTAGT. Trimming removed 7 bases at V and 9 bases at J, with 23 bases between. CDR3 loop: CASKFRRFNSWTQYF. As DNA, the CDR3 is TGTGCCAGCAAGTTTCGTCGCTTTAATTCCTGGACGCAGTATTTT.

The chain combines TRBV4-1 with TRBJ1-1; 7 bases align to TRBD1. The CDR3 has 15 amino acids. The germline gives CDR1 MGHRA, CDR2 YSYEKL. The trim removed 3 bases at V and 1 base at J, leaving 5 bases unmatched. CDR3 protein: CASSHLGQQNTEAFF. The CDR3 DNA reads TGCGCCAGCAGCCACCTGGGACAGCAGAACACTGAAGCTTTCTTT.

This chain links TRBV28 with TRBJ1-2; 10 nucleotides line up with TRBD1. CDR3 length: 13 residues. With V trimmed by 11 bases and J by 8 bases, 11 bases remained unmatched. Germline lookup yields CDR1 MDHEN and CDR2 SYDVKM. This chain's CDR3 is CAGIRQGAFGYTF. The CDR3 nucleotides read TGTGCCGGCATAAGACAGGGGGCGTTCGGCTACACCTTC.

This clonotype has at least ten counts. The V and J genes are TRBV12-3 or TRBV12-4 and TRBJ2-2, with TRBD1 matching over 7 bases. The CDR3 consists of 16 residues. J gave up 4 bases and V 1 base, and 6 bases lay outside the gene matches. The CDR3, as DNA: TGTGCCAGCAGTTTAGGAGGGGGCGCGATCACCGGGGAGCTGTTTTTT. Its protein product is CASSLGGGAITGELFF.

This clonotype was detected ten times or more. The chain is built from TRBV5-1 and TRBJ1-2, with unresolved D. Germline CDR1 and CDR2: SGHRS and YFSETQ. CDR3 length equals 12 residues. V shed 7 bases and J shed 8 bases, with 15 bases lying between them. The CDR3 reads CASGRHSRGYTF. CDR3 nucleotide sequence: TGCGCCAGCGGAAGGCATTCTAGGGGCTACACCTTC.

This clonotype was detected only a few times. The V gene is TRBV5-1, the J gene TRBJ2-3; TRBD2 is a possible D gene (6 bases). Trimming took 4 bases from V and 4 from J, leaving 19 bases between them. This CDR3 contains 16 residues. The germline V gene has CDR1 SGHRS and CDR2 YFSETQ. The CDR3 DNA reads TGCGCCAGCAGCCAATGGGAACCGGGAGCGTCAGATACGCAGTATTTT. This translates into CASSQWEPGASDTQYF.

About this clonotype itself: A much larger clone lies one base from this, so it may be a read error. The J gene is TRBJ2-1, the V gene TRBV30, with D perhaps matching TRBD2 (5 bases). V was pared by 6 bases and J by 4 bases, with 10 bases between. CDR3 length: 12 residues. Looked up from germline, CDR1 is GTSNPN and CDR2 is SVGIG (reference sequence). DNA of the CDR3: TGTGCCTGCGTCAGACTATACAATGAGCAGTTCTTC. Protein sequence: CACVRLYNEQFF.

This clonotype was seen repeatedly, ten times or more. The rearrangement joins TRBV27 to TRBJ1-1; D may be TRBD1 (6 bases). Per the germline V gene, CDR1 is MNHEY and CDR2 is SMNVEV (reference sequence). The V gene lost 7 bases and the J gene lost 4 bases, with 13 bases spanning the gap. CDR3 length: 13 amino acids. DNA of the CDR3: TGTGCCAGCAATCGGGGGCAGAGCACTGAAGCTTTCTTT. Translating it yields CASNRGQSTEAFF.

This clonotype has just a few counts. This rearrangement joins TRBV7-8 to TRBJ2-3; D unclear. The germline V and J ends were trimmed by 5 bases and 4 bases, with 7 bases remaining between them. Germline V gene sequence: CDR1 SGHVS, CDR2 FQNEAQ. The CDR3 runs 12 residues. DNA of the CDR3: TGTGCCAGCAGCCCCGACCCAGATACGCAGTATTTT. It translates to CASSPDPDTQYF.

This clonotype was seen repeatedly, ten times or more. The chain employs TRBV5-1 and TRBJ1-1, with D possibly matching TRBD1 (6 bases). Germline V gene lookup returns CDR1 SGHRS and CDR2 YFSETQ. This CDR3 is built from 12 residues. Trimming shortened V by 4 bases and J by 7 bases, and 11 bases separated the two germline ends. CDR3 sequence (DNA): TGCGCCAGCAGCCGAGACAGGAGTGAAGCTTTCTTT. It yields the protein CASSRDRSEAFF.

This clonotype was recorded at least ten times. The chain combines TRBV30 with TRBJ2-5, with 7 bases fitting TRBD2. This CDR3 comprises 13 residues. Germline lookup yields CDR1 GTSNPN and CDR2 SVGIG (reference sequence). Trimming at V came to 0 bases and at J to 7 bases, leaving 5 bases not matched to a gene. The CDR3 DNA reads as TGTGCCTGGAGTGTATGGGGCGGGGGGACCCAGTACTTC. This codes for CAWSVWGGGTQYF.

This clonotype was observed many times. The chain has TRBV7-8 and TRBJ1-2, with D possibly matching TRBD1 (6 bases). The V end was cut by 5 bases, the J end by 4 bases, with 17 bases between. This CDR3 has 15 residues. Germline assignment: CDR1 SGHVS and CDR2 FQNEAQ. CDR3 DNA: TGTGCCAGCAGCCAGACAGGAACGGCCTCCTATGGCTACACCTTC. It codes for CASSQTGTASYGYTF.

This clonotype was seen only a few times. The rearrangement joins TRBV20-1 to TRBJ2-1; 10 positions match TRBD2. This CDR3 spans 15 amino acids. J gave up 8 bases and V 3 bases, and 10 bases lay outside the gene matches. The germline gives CDR1 DFQATT, CDR2 SNEGSKA (reference sequence). CDR3 protein: CSARSPLAGTHEQFF. The CDR3 coding sequence is TGCAGTGCTAGGAGCCCACTAGCGGGAACCCATGAGCAGTTCTTC.

This clonotype occurred many times. This chain joins TRBV30 and TRBJ1-1; D possibly corresponds to TRBD1 (5 bases). The germline gives CDR1 GTSNPN, CDR2 SVGIG (reference sequence). The germline V and J ends were trimmed by 6 bases and 7 bases, with 21 bases remaining between them. The CDR3 has 14 residues. The CDR3 coding sequence is TGTGCCTGTCCCCCCCTAGGGACCCTGGGTGAAGCTTTCTTT. It yields the protein CACPPLGTLGEAFF. The variable domain in full, completed from reference TRBV30 and TRBJ1-1, reads SQTIHQWPATLVQPVGSPLSLECTVEGTSNPNLYWYRQAAGRGLQLLFYSVGIGQISSEVPQNLSASRPQDRQFILSSKKLLLSDSGFYLCACPPLGTLGEAFFGQGTRLTVV.

The V call is TRBV12-3 or TRBV12-4, the J call TRBJ2-3, with D possibly TRBD2 on 5 matching bases. Trimming removed 3 bases at V and 5 bases at J, with 12 bases between. CDR3 length equals 14 residues. The DNA for the CDR3 is TGTGCCAGCAGTTTTGACTACCTCCGAGATACGCAGTATTTT. Translation: CASSFDYLRDTQYF.

This clonotype was seen repeatedly, ten times or more. This chain connects TRBV19 to TRBJ1-1, with TRBD1 as a possible D gene (5 bases). The CDR3 covers 14 residues. V was shortened by 7 bases and J by 5 bases, with 17 bases between the two germline ends. Per germline, CDR1 LNHDA and CDR2 SQIVND (reference sequence). The CDR3 is CASTSVGGGTEAFF. DNA of the CDR3: TGTGCCAGTACCTCGGTCGGGGGAGGGACTGAAGCTTTCTTT.

The chain employs TRBV6-1 and TRBJ2-7, with 11 bases matching TRBD2. Germline V gene lookup returns CDR1 MNHNS and CDR2 SASEGT. V was pared by 0 bases and J by 4 bases, with 5 bases of the junction left unmatched. This CDR3 has 16 residues. The CDR3 nucleotides read TGTGCCAGCAGTGAAGCGGGGACTAGCGGTAGATACGAGCAGTACTTC. Translated, it gives CASSEAGTSGRYEQYF.

In the case of this clonotype: At one boundary the junction diverges from the germline segment, which might be a read error. The rearrangement uses TRBV19 and TRBJ1-1, with a tentative D call TRBD1 (6 bases). The CDR3 sequence is 17 residues long. CDR1 is LNHDA and CDR2 is SQIVND in the germline V gene (reference sequence). Here the CDR3 DNA reads TGTGCCAGTAGTATTGGGCCATCACAGGGTTGGATGACTGAAGCTTCCTTT. Translation gives CASSIGPSQGWMTEASF.

Ten or more counts support this clonotype. V gene TRBV7-3 combines with J gene TRBJ2-1; D possibly matches TRBD1 or TRBD2 (7 bases each). The CDR3 is 19 residues long. The V gene's germline CDR1 is SGHTA and CDR2 FQGTGA. Between the trimmed V and J ends, which lost 5 bases and 9 bases, there was a span of 32 bases. The CDR3 loop is CASSPRGRRIAGSGGEQFF. The CDR3 coding sequence is TGTGCCAGCAGCCCCCGAGGTAGGAGGATAGCGGGCTCAGGGGGTGAGCAGTTCTTC. Drawing the rest from reference TRBV7-3 and TRBJ2-1, the complete variable domain is GAGVSQTPSNKVTEKGKYVELRCDPISGHTALYWYRQSLGQGPEFLIYFQGTGAADDSGLPNDRFFAVRPEGSVSTLKIQRTERGDSAVYLCASSPRGRRIAGSGGEQFFGPGTRLTVL.

V is TRBV24-1 and J is TRBJ1-2; D is uncertain. The CDR3 extends over 12 amino acids. CDR1 and CDR2 from the germline V gene are KGHDR and SFDVKD. V was shortened by 3 bases and J by 4 bases, with 5 bases between the two germline ends. The CDR3: CATSDVTYGYTF. The CDR3 DNA sequence: TGTGCCACCAGTGATGTAACCTATGGCTACACCTTC.

The chain links TRBV29-1 to TRBJ1-1; the D is unclear. Per germline, CDR1 SQVTM and CDR2 ANQGSEA. This CDR3 spans 11 amino acids. V lost 7 bases, J lost 5 bases, and 11 bases lay in between. The CDR3 region is CSGTDGTEAFF. CDR3 in DNA: TGCAGCGGAACGGACGGGACTGAAGCTTTCTTT.

This clonotype was detected only a few times. Possible read error: a much larger clone is one base away. V gene TRBV12-3 or TRBV12-4 combines with J gene TRBJ2-1; D is uncertain. The CDR3 runs 14 residues. Trimming left V 4 bases short and J 9 bases short, with 16 bases between. The CDR3 sequence is CASSSTPRQGEQFF. CDR3 nucleotides: TGTGCCAGCAGTTCCACTCCCCGGCAAGGTGAGCAGTTCTTC.

For this clonotype: Sequence at one end of the junction differs from germline and may be a read error. The chain links TRBV6-1 to TRBJ2-3; 7 nucleotides align to TRBD1. The CDR3 spans 14 residues. The V gene's germline CDR1 is MNHNS and CDR2 SASEGT. The CDR3 bases are TGTGCCATCAGTGACTACAGGGGAGAGGATACGCAGTATTTT. Protein: CAISDYRGEDTQYF.

This clonotype was counted at least ten times. The chain is built from TRBV7-9 and TRBJ1-1, with 7 bases identical to TRBD1. The J segment lost 0 bases and the V segment lost 10 bases, leaving 11 bases of the junction unmatched. The germline V gene encodes CDR1 SEHNR and CDR2 FQNEAQ (reference sequence). The CDR3 runs to 15 residues. The CDR3 coding sequence is TGTGCCACTACACCCCAGGGGGGATTGAACACTGAAGCTTTCTTT. Protein product: CATTPQGGLNTEAFF.